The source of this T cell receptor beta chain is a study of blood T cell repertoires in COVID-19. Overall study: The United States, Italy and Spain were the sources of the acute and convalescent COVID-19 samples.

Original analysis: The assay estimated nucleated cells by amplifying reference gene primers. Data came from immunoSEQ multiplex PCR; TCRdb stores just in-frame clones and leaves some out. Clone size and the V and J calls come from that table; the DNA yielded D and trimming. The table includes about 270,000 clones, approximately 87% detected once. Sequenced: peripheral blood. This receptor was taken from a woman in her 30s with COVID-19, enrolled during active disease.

The chain's CDR3 is CASSYNLPTGPIQYF. CDR3 nucleotides: TGTGCCAGCAGTTACAACCTTCCCACAGGTCCCATTCAGTACTTC. The V call is TRBV6-2 or TRBV6-3, the J call TRBJ2-4; weak D call: TRBD1 (5 bases). The CDR3 covers 15 residues. Between the trimmed V and J ends, which lost 2 bases and 9 bases, there was a span of 17 bases. Germline V lookup: CDR1 MNHEY, CDR2 SVGEGT.